The clone carrying this TCR beta chain was picked up a small number of times. The record originates from a study of shared clonotypes between healthy human individuals. This CDR3 is built from 13 residues. Libraries were prepared by immunoSEQ multiplex PCR; TCRdb keeps only in-frame clonotypes and omits some of them. The sample consists of about 480,000 clones, more than 65% of them appearing once. The TCR was taken from a woman aged 35 to 49 in good health. Some clones in this sample may be carry-over from other donors' samples. V is TRBV21-1 and J is TRBJ2-3. TRBV21-1 is a pseudogene. The sequenced sample consisted of PBMCs. The CDR3 nucleotides read TGTGCCAGCAGCAGGGATAACGGAGATACGCAGTATTTT. It encodes CASSRDNGDTQYF.